Listed here are 26 T cell receptor beta chains from one sample, sequenced in a study of blood T cell repertoires in COVID-19. TCRdb's copy holds only in-frame clones and misses some; the assay was immunoSEQ multiplex PCR. This sample yields some 69,000 clones, of which approximately 80% are seen a single time; approximately 22% belongs to the top ten. Specimen: peripheral blood. These receptor sequences come from a woman in her 70s with acute or convalescent COVID-19.

The CDR3 sequence is CSVEHQGAKGSYEQYF. DNA for the CDR3: TGCAGCGTTGAACACCAGGGGGCAAAAGGCTCCTACGAGCAGTACTTC. V is TRBV29-1 and J is TRBJ2-7; 8 bases map to TRBD1. Trimming cost V 2 bases and J 0 bases; bases outside gene matches: 9. In germline, CDR1 is SQVTM, CDR2 ANQGSEA. The CDR3 is made up of 16 amino acids.

The sample holds a few counts of this clone. The chain joins TRBV4-2 to TRBJ2-1; 9 nucleotides agree with TRBD2. The germline CDR1 and CDR2 sequences are LGHNA and YNFKEQ. With 4 bases clipped from V and 7 bases from J, the junction kept 11 bases outside the gene matches. The CDR3 is made up of 16 amino acids. CDR3 region: CASSPGGSGRTNEQFF. Written as DNA, the CDR3 is TGTGCCAGCAGCCCGGGGGGTAGCGGGAGAACGAATGAGCAGTTCTTC.

The V and J genes are TRBV4-1 and TRBJ2-7; 10 nucleotides match TRBD1. This CDR3 has 15 residues. Unmatched junction bases numbered 6, after V lost 4 bases and J lost 3 bases. Germline V gene sequence: CDR1 MGHRA, CDR2 YSYEKL. The CDR3 reads CASSLPGTGDYEQYF. In DNA, the CDR3 is TGCGCCAGCAGCCTACCCGGGACAGGGGACTACGAGCAGTACTTC.

This rearrangement joins TRBV5-6 to TRBJ2-1, with 8 bases lining up with TRBD2. J was trimmed by 6 bases and V by 0 bases; bases with no gene match: 8. This CDR3 has 16 amino acids. The V gene's germline CDR1 is SGHDT and CDR2 YYEEEE. The CDR3 DNA is TGTGCCAGCAGCTTGGCCCTTACTAGCGGTTCCAATGAGCAGTTCTTC. Translating gives CASSLALTSGSNEQFF.

The chain is built from TRBV3-1 (or the pseudogene TRBV3-2) and TRBJ1-2; 7 bases are a match to TRBD1. Germline CDR1 is LGHDT and CDR2 is YNNKEL (reference sequence). V gave up 3 bases and J gave up 0 bases; unmatched junction bases: 7. The CDR3 is made up of 16 amino acids. This CDR3 is CASSHDRDTSNYGYTF. CDR3 in DNA: TGTGCCAGCAGCCATGACAGGGACACCTCTAACTATGGCTACACCTTC.

This chain uses TRBV5-1 with TRBJ2-3; D not resolved. V was pared by 2 bases and J by 5 bases, with 6 bases between. CDR1 is SGHRS, CDR2 YFSETQ, per germline. CDR3 length: 12 residues. The CDR3 DNA sequence: TGCGCCAGCAGCTTCCAATTAGATACGCAGTATTTT. It specifies CASSFQLDTQYF.

The chain uses TRBV7-3 and TRBJ2-3; 8 bases are a match to TRBD2. The trim removed 1 base at V and 4 bases at J, leaving 10 bases unmatched. The CDR3 is 17 amino acids. The germline gives CDR1 SGHTA, CDR2 FQGTGA. CDR3 bases: TGTGCCAGCAGCTTAAAAGTGCGGCGGGAGGCGGCAGATACGCAGTATTTT. This gives the protein CASSLKVRREAADTQYF.

Here the CDR3 reads CATSTLGTGEKLFF. Here the CDR3 DNA reads TGTGCCACCAGCACCCTCGGCACGGGGGAAAAACTGTTTTTT. The chain joins TRBV15 to TRBJ1-4; D uncertain. This CDR3 spans 14 amino acids. The germline V gene has CDR1 LNHNV and CDR2 YYDKDF (reference sequence). The germline V and J ends were trimmed by 4 bases and 8 bases, with 14 bases remaining between them.

J is TRBJ1-6 and V is TRBV9; no firm D call. Between the trimmed V and J ends, which lost 4 bases and 0 bases, there was a span of 14 bases. Per germline, CDR1 SGDLS and CDR2 YYNGEE. The CDR3 covers 17 residues. The DNA for the CDR3 is TGTGCCAGCAGCCCACAGACATACCTCTCCTATAATTCACCCCTCCACTTT. Protein product: CASSPQTYLSYNSPLHF. Supplemented by reference TRBV9 and TRBJ1-6, the full variable domain reads DSGVTQTPKHLITATGQRVTLRCSPRSGDLSVYWYQQSLDQGLQFLIQYYNGEERAKGNILERFSAQQFPDLHSELNLSSLELGDSALYFCASSPQTYLSYNSPLHFGNGTRLTVT.

This rearrangement joins TRBV7-9 to TRBJ2-7; tentative D call: TRBD2 (5 bases). Trimming cost V 0 bases and J 0 bases, with 6 bases left between them. The CDR3 extends over 14 amino acids. CDR1 SEHNR and CDR2 FQNEAQ come from the germline V gene (reference sequence). The CDR3 sequence: CASSLAAGSYEQYF. CDR3 nucleotide sequence: TGTGCCAGCAGCTTAGCGGCGGGCTCCTACGAGCAGTACTTC.

This clone has only one observation. As DNA, the CDR3 is TGTGCCAGCTCACCACCGACACTCGACACTGAAGCTTTCTTT. Protein sequence: CASSPPTLDTEAFF. V and J are TRBV18 and TRBJ1-1; D is ambiguous. This CDR3 is 14 amino acids long. The germline gives CDR1 KGHSH, CDR2 LQKENI. V lost 0 bases and J lost 3, with 8 bases in between.

The chain employs TRBV7-8 and TRBJ2-7, with 9 positions matching TRBD2. This CDR3 region has 17 residues. Trimming at V came to 5 bases and at J to 4 bases, leaving 15 bases not matched to a gene. Germline V gives CDR1 SGHVS, CDR2 FQNEAQ. CDR3: CASSLGSGSGSLYEQYF. The CDR3 DNA reads TGTGCCAGCAGCCTGGGAAGCGGTAGCGGGAGCTTGTACGAGCAGTACTTC.

In this sample, this clone turned up a few times. The chain combines TRBV28 with TRBJ1-6, with D possibly matching TRBD1 (6 bases). The CDR3 consists of 15 residues. The germline V and J ends were trimmed by 5 bases and 8 bases, with 16 bases remaining between them. CDR1 and CDR2 from the germline V gene are MDHEN and SYDVKM. The DNA of the CDR3 is TGTGCCAGCAGTCTCAGGGGAGGGGGTGATTCACCCCTCCACTTT. The encoded protein is CASSLRGGGDSPLHF.

The rearrangement joins TRBV11-2 to TRBJ2-3; maybe TRBD2 (5 bases). Germline V CDR1 and CDR2: SGHAT, FQNNGV. V lost 1 base and J lost 6, with 11 bases in between. CDR3 size: 14 residues. The CDR3: CASSLASVADTQYF. The CDR3 DNA reads TGTGCCAGCAGCTTAGCCAGCGTAGCGGATACGCAGTATTTT.

The gene calls are TRBV28 and TRBJ2-7; 7 nucleotides line up with TRBD1. The junction had 11 bases not matched to a gene; V was cut back by 6 bases and J by 0 bases. The CDR3 covers 16 residues. Germline CDR1 is MDHEN and CDR2 is SYDVKM. The CDR3 sequence is CASRTSGQLFSYEQYF. CDR3 nucleotide sequence: TGTGCCAGCAGGACCTCGGGACAGCTCTTCTCCTACGAGCAGTACTTC.

This clone was observed a few times. The V call is TRBV19, the J call TRBJ1-1; D ambiguous. CDR1 and CDR2 (germline): LNHDA, SQIVND (reference sequence). The CDR3 is made up of 12 amino acids. Deletions cut 3 bases from V and 4 bases from J, with 6 bases between. This chain's CDR3 is CASSIGSTEAFF. The CDR3 DNA reads TGTGCCAGTAGTATCGGGAGCACTGAAGCTTTCTTT.

The genes are TRBV7-2 and TRBJ2-3; a weak D match, TRBD2 (5 bases). The CDR3 totals 16 residues. The germline CDR1 and CDR2 sequences are SGHTA and FQGNSA. V lost 5 bases and J 2 bases, leaving 17 bases between the germline ends. CDR3 coding DNA: TGTGCCAGCAGCCCCGTGGCGGGCCTCTACACAGATACGCAGTATTTT. Its protein product is CASSPVAGLYTDTQYF. Combining the CDR3 with reference TRBV7-2 and TRBJ2-3 gives the whole variable domain GAGVSQSPSNKVTEKGKDVELRCDPISGHTALYWYRQSLGQGLEFLIYFQGNSAPDKSGLPSDRFSAERTGGSVSTLTIQRTQQEDSAVYLCASSPVAGLYTDTQYFGPGTRLTVL.

This chain uses TRBV3-1 (or the pseudogene TRBV3-2) with TRBJ2-7; 8 bases line up with TRBD2. Trimming took 3 bases from V and 3 from J; bases not matched to a gene: 1. The length of the CDR3 is 13 residues. The germline CDR1 and CDR2 sequences are LGHDT and YNNKEL (reference sequence). CDR3 bases: TGTGCCAGCAGCCAGCTAGCGGGCTACGAGCAGTACTTC. Amino acid sequence: CASSQLAGYEQYF.

The genes are TRBV7-3 and TRBJ2-3; 8 bases map to TRBD2. Losses at the gene ends were 4 bases for V and 5 bases for J; bases not matched to a gene: 5. The CDR3 spans 14 residues. In germline, CDR1 is SGHTA, CDR2 FQGTGA. In DNA form, the CDR3 reads TGTGCCAGCAGCTCTAACGCGGGAGGAGATACGCAGTATTTT. Its protein product is CASSSNAGGDTQYF.

This clone was recorded a few times. The CDR3 bases are TGCGCCAGCGCTGCGGGTGCCCTGAGCACAGATACGCAGTATTTT. Translation: CASAAGALSTDTQYF. The V and J genes are TRBV5-1 and TRBJ2-3; tentatively, D is TRBD2 (5 bases). The V and J ends lost 7 bases and 0 bases respectively, with 15 bases between them. Germline CDR1 is SGHRS and CDR2 is YFSETQ. The CDR3 consists of 15 residues.

Here the CDR3 reads CASSLSPPGTGWYEQYF. Written as DNA, the CDR3 is TGTGCCAGCAGTTTATCCCCACCTGGGACAGGGTGGTACGAGCAGTACTTC. The chain is built from TRBV27 and TRBJ2-7; TRBD1 agrees at 9 bases. CDR3 length: 17 amino acids. The V segment lost 0 bases and the J segment 4 bases; nucleotides outside the gene matches: 10. From germline, CDR1 is MNHEY and CDR2 SMNVEV (reference sequence).

The CDR3 DNA sequence: TGCGCCAGCAGCCCTCGGGACAGGTTGAACACTGAAGCTTTCTTT. Residues: CASSPRDRLNTEAFF. The chain couples TRBV5-1 to TRBJ1-1; the match to TRBD1 covers 8 bases. The trim removed 4 bases at V and 0 bases at J, leaving 5 bases unmatched. This CDR3 is built from 15 residues. The germline CDR1 and CDR2 sequences are SGHRS and YFSETQ.

This clone was seen only a few times. This chain connects TRBV6-5 to TRBJ1-5; no clear D. With 7 bases removed from V and 7 bases from J, the gap between germline ends came to 17 bases. Germline V gene data show CDR1 as MNHEY and CDR2 as SVGAGI. This CDR3 is built from 14 residues. The DNA for the CDR3 is TGTGCCAGCACCCCCCCAGGCAGTAACCAGCCCCAGCATTTT. It is translated as CASTPPGSNQPQHF.

The chain carries TRBV28 and TRBJ1-1, with TRBD1 as a possible D gene (6 bases). CDR3 size: 15 residues. Looked up from germline, CDR1 is MDHEN and CDR2 is SYDVKM. Trimming cost V 6 bases and J 1 base, with 15 bases left between them. CDR3: CASSLVGQTNTEAFF. CDR3 in DNA: TGTGCCAGCAGCCTCGTCGGACAGACGAACACTGAAGCTTTCTTT.

This chain connects TRBV3-1 (or the pseudogene TRBV3-2) to TRBJ1-6, with TRBD1 matching over 9 bases. With V trimmed by 3 bases and J by 12 bases, 9 bases remained unmatched. The CDR3 totals 15 residues. CDR1 and CDR2 (germline): LGHDT, YNNKEL (reference sequence). The CDR3 sequence is CASSQWTGASGPLHF. As DNA, the CDR3 is TGTGCCAGCAGCCAGTGGACAGGGGCCTCGGGACCCCTCCACTTT.

This sequence joins TRBV7-3 and TRBJ2-3; 7 bases are shared with TRBD2. With V trimmed by 5 bases and J by 7 bases, 6 bases remained unmatched. The CDR3 is 13 residues long. Germline assignment: CDR1 SGHTA and CDR2 FQGTGA. CDR3 DNA: TGTGCCAGCAGCCCGGGGCGGGGGAATACGCAGTATTTT. Its protein product is CASSPGRGNTQYF.